Following are 27 T cell receptor beta chains from one sample sequenced in a study of T cells after yellow fever vaccination. TCRdb processed the 5' RACE reads anew with MiXCR; each CDR3 protein has one entry. Here the sample spans under 600,000 distinct CDR3 sequences, around a fifth being singletons. Sequenced material: PBMCs, taken 21 days after the first yellow fever vaccination. Every receptor here comes from a man younger than 30 who received the YFV17D yellow fever vaccine.

In its sample, this clonotype was seen a few times. The rearrangement uses TRBV12-3 or TRBV12-4 and TRBJ1-5; no definite D call. The CDR3 covers 13 residues. V dropped 2 bases and J dropped 4 bases, with 6 bases sitting between them. The CDR3 spells CASSLSQNQPQHF. The CDR3 DNA reads as TGTGCCAGCAGTTTAAGTCAGAATCAGCCCCAGCATTTT.

This clonotype showed up just a few times. The chain uses TRBV4-1 and TRBJ1-1, with D unresolved. The CDR3 runs 13 residues. The germline V gene has CDR1 MGHRA and CDR2 YSYEKL. V was pared by 0 bases and J by 4 bases, with 6 bases between. Here the CDR3 reads CASSQDRRTEAFF. CDR3 bases: TGCGCCAGCAGCCAAGATCGGCGCACTGAAGCTTTCTTT.

This clonotype was recorded a few times. This chain joins TRBV6-5 and TRBJ2-2; D gene ambiguous. Germline-derived CDR1 and CDR2 are MNHEY and SVGAGI. V was cut by 2 bases and J by 0 bases, with 10 bases left in between. The CDR3 is 16 residues long. CDR3 sequence (DNA): TGTGCCAGCAGTTACGATGGGGATCCGAACACCGGGGAGCTGTTTTTT. This gives the protein CASSYDGDPNTGELFF.

The chain is built from TRBV5-1 and TRBJ2-6; D is perhaps TRBD1 (5 bases). Trimming shortened V by 4 bases and J by 2 bases, and 13 bases separated the two germline ends. The CDR3 spans 16 residues. CDR1 is SGHRS, CDR2 YFSETQ, per germline. For the CDR3, the DNA is TGCGCCAGCAGCCGGATGTCAGGGCCTGGGGCCAACGTCCTGACTTTC. As protein: CASSRMSGPGANVLTF.

This chain joins TRBV4-1 and TRBJ1-2; D is unclear. Germline CDR1 is MGHRA and CDR2 is YSYEKL. Trimming took 0 bases from V and 6 from J, leaving 11 bases between them. The CDR3 length is 14 residues. CDR3 coding DNA: TGCGCCAGCAGCCAAGAAGAGGCCGGGCATGGCTACACCTTC. This gives the protein CASSQEEAGHGYTF.

The chain has TRBV20-1 and TRBJ2-5; no clear D gene. The CDR3 loop spans 13 amino acids. The ends were cut back, 2 bases at V and 0 bases at J, with 7 bases in the middle. Germline V gene sequence: CDR1 DFQATT, CDR2 SNEGSKA (reference sequence). The CDR3 DNA is TGCAGTGCTAGAACTCGTAACCAAGAGACCCAGTACTTC. This translates into CSARTRNQETQYF.

The chain has TRBV5-1 and TRBJ2-1; the match to TRBD2 covers 8 bases. Unmatched junction bases numbered 10, after V lost 2 bases and J lost 6 bases. Germline assignment: CDR1 SGHRS and CDR2 YFSETQ. The CDR3 contains 16 residues. The CDR3 DNA follows: TGCGCCAGCAGCTTCCGGGATAGCGGGGCCTCCAATGAGCAGTTCTTC. It translates to CASSFRDSGASNEQFF.

The chain couples TRBV6-4 to TRBJ2-4; TRBD2 agrees at 13 bases. CDR3 size: 15 residues. CDR1 MRHNA and CDR2 SNTAGT come from the germline V gene. The V segment lost 6 bases and the J segment 9 bases; nucleotides outside the gene matches: 8. CDR3 protein: CASSRTSGGGGIQYF. In nucleotides, the CDR3 is TGTGCCAGCAGCCGGACTAGCGGGGGCGGTGGCATTCAGTACTTC.

The table lists this clonotype with a few counts. This chain joins TRBV5-1 and TRBJ1-2; no reliable D call. The CDR3 is 14 residues long. V was pared by 1 base and J by 5 bases, with 12 bases between. Per germline, CDR1 SGHRS and CDR2 YFSETQ. The CDR3 is CASSLTEMGYGYTF. DNA for the CDR3: TGCGCCAGCAGCTTGACGGAGATGGGATATGGCTACACCTTC.

This clonotype has only a few counts. The chain employs TRBV9 and TRBJ2-1, with 11 bases that match TRBD2. Unmatched junction bases numbered 7, after V lost 2 bases and J lost 9 bases. This CDR3 contains 15 residues. Germline-derived CDR1 and CDR2 are SGDLS and YYNGEE. The CDR3 DNA is TGTGCCAGCAGCGTGACTAGCGGGGAGAGGGTTGAGCAGTTCTTC. Translating it yields CASSVTSGERVEQFF.

This clonotype turned up a few times. CDR3 bases: TGCGCCAGCAGCTTTCCCCAGGGCGCGAACACCGGGGAGCTGTTTTTT. It codes for CASSFPQGANTGELFF. The genes are TRBV5-1 and TRBJ2-2, with D possibly TRBD1 on 5 matching bases. CDR3 length: 16 amino acids. The V and J ends lost 2 bases and 0 bases respectively, with 11 bases between them. Germline V lookup: CDR1 SGHRS, CDR2 YFSETQ.

The sample holds a few counts of this clonotype. V and J are TRBV30 and TRBJ2-1; D is possibly TRBD2 (6 bases). Germline V gene sequence: CDR1 GTSNPN, CDR2 SVGIG (reference sequence). The CDR3 covers 13 residues. V lost 5 bases to trimming and J lost 3 bases, with 11 bases between them. The CDR3 region is CAWGEEYYNEQFF. CDR3 nucleotide sequence: TGTGCCTGGGGGGAGGAGTACTACAATGAGCAGTTCTTC.

This chain links TRBV10-3 with TRBJ2-5, with no clear D. With 4 bases removed from V and 4 bases from J, the gap between germline ends came to 10 bases. Germline CDR1 is ENHRY and CDR2 is SYGVKD. The CDR3 is made up of 13 amino acids. The CDR3 reads CAISAGSRETQYF. Here the CDR3 DNA reads TGTGCCATCAGTGCGGGCAGTAGAGAGACCCAGTACTTC.

The chain joins TRBV30 to TRBJ2-7; 8 nucleotides agree with TRBD1. This CDR3 region has 16 residues. From germline, CDR1 is GTSNPN and CDR2 SVGIG (reference sequence). With V trimmed by 3 bases and J by 5 bases, 15 bases remained unmatched. The CDR3 region has the DNA TGTGCCTGGAGCGACACTAAGGACAGGGTCTCTGACGAGCAGTACTTC. Translation gives CAWSDTKDRVSDEQYF.

The chain uses TRBV29-1 and TRBJ2-7; D uncertain. This CDR3 has 14 residues. The ends were cut back, 3 bases at V and 3 bases at J, with 15 bases in the middle. CDR1 and CDR2 from the germline V gene are SQVTM and ANQGSEA. CDR3: CSVEASGTHYEQYF. The CDR3 coding sequence is TGCAGCGTTGAGGCCTCGGGTACGCACTACGAGCAGTACTTC.

Only a few counts were recorded for this clonotype. The chain joins TRBV6-4 to TRBJ2-3; 16 positions agree with TRBD2. CDR3 size: 16 residues. The germline V gene has CDR1 MRHNA and CDR2 SNTAGT. V was pared by 3 bases and J by 4 bases, with 1 base of the junction left unmatched. The chain's CDR3 is CASSEGLAGGPDTQYF. In nucleotides, the CDR3 is TGTGCCAGCAGTGAGGGACTAGCGGGGGGGCCAGATACGCAGTATTTT.

The rearrangement links TRBV25-1 to TRBJ1-2, with a tentative D call TRBD1 (6 bases). The CDR3 runs 15 residues. Per germline, CDR1 MGHDK and CDR2 SYGVNS. Trimming shortened V by 1 base and J by 8 bases, and 17 bases separated the two germline ends. CDR3 sequence: CASSEFPTGLRGYTF. CDR3 in DNA: TGTGCCAGCAGTGAATTCCCTACAGGGCTTCGCGGCTACACCTTC.

In this sample, this clonotype turned up many times. The chain recombines TRBV7-9 with TRBJ2-2; D is unclear. CDR3 length: 12 amino acids. The germline gives CDR1 SEHNR, CDR2 FQNEAQ (reference sequence). The V gene lost 1 base and the J gene lost 10 bases, with 7 bases spanning the gap. CDR3 amino acids: CASSLEHPELFF. The DNA for the CDR3 is TGTGCCAGCAGCTTAGAACACCCGGAGCTGTTTTTT. The full variable domain, its missing parts supplied by reference TRBV7-9 and TRBJ2-2, is DTGVSQNPRHKITKRGQNVTFRCDPISEHNRLYWYRQTLGQGPEFLTYFQNEAQLEKSRLLSDRFSAERPKGSFSTLEIQRTEQGDSAMYLCASSLEHPELFFGEGSRLTVL.

CDR3 in amino acids: CASSFGWGEETQYF. CDR3 DNA: TGTGCCAGCAGCTTTGGATGGGGCGAAGAGACCCAGTACTTC. The rearrangement links TRBV5-6 to TRBJ2-5, with TRBD1 as a possible D gene (5 bases). The V end lost 2 bases, the J end lost 3 bases, and 11 bases lay between the germline ends. The CDR3 runs to 14 residues. The germline gives CDR1 SGHDT, CDR2 YYEEEE.

This clonotype was detected ten times or more. The chain has TRBV7-2 and TRBJ2-3; 7 bases map to TRBD2. This CDR3 spans 13 amino acids. CDR1 and CDR2 from the germline V gene are SGHTA and FQGNSA. J lost 1 base, V lost 6 bases, and 1 base had no gene match. Written as DNA, the CDR3 is TGTGCCAGCAGGGGGGGGGGCACAGATACGCAGTATTTT. Its translation: CASRGGGTDTQYF.

V is TRBV18 and J is TRBJ2-1; TRBD1 agrees at 7 bases. This CDR3 has 16 amino acids. Germline V CDR1 and CDR2: KGHSH, LQKENI. The J segment lost 6 bases and the V segment lost 2 bases, leaving 10 bases of the junction unmatched. CDR3 region: CASSPIGGQTGNEQFF. The CDR3 DNA follows: TGTGCCAGCTCACCAATTGGGGGACAGACTGGCAATGAGCAGTTCTTC.

V usage is TRBV30 and J usage is TRBJ2-7; D remains ambiguous. The germline V and J ends were trimmed by 2 bases and 2 bases, with 10 bases remaining between them. Germline V CDR1 and CDR2: GTSNPN, SVGIG (reference sequence). The CDR3 loop spans 13 amino acids. Here the CDR3 DNA reads TGTGCCTGGAGTTTCGGCGCCGCCTACGAGCAGTACTTC. Translated, it gives CAWSFGAAYEQYF.

This clonotype occurred a few times. At one of its ends the junction is not consistent with the germline gene, which may arise from a read error. The V and J genes are TRBV20-1 and TRBJ2-7; the match to TRBD2 covers 11 bases. Germline V lookup: CDR1 DFQATT, CDR2 SNEGSKA (reference sequence). The CDR3 consists of 12 residues. The CDR3 bases are TGCAGTGCTAGACTAGCGGGGGGCCTAGTCCTCTTC. Translating gives CSARLAGGLVLF.

This clonotype was seen a handful of times. The V and J genes are TRBV12-3 or TRBV12-4 and TRBJ2-3; 9 bases map to TRBD1. This CDR3 is built from 18 residues. With 6 bases clipped from V and 1 base from J, the junction kept 14 bases outside the gene matches. Here the CDR3 DNA reads TGTGCCAGCAGGGACCTAGGGACAGGGTACTTTGGCACAGATACGCAGTATTTT. It encodes CASRDLGTGYFGTDTQYF.

This clonotype was observed a handful of times. The chain combines TRBV10-3 with TRBJ1-1; D ambiguous. Trimming left V 11 bases short and J 0 bases short, with 7 bases between. The CDR3 covers 11 residues. CDR1 and CDR2 from the germline V gene are ENHRY and SYGVKD. CDR3 sequence (DNA): TGTGCCTCCCAAATGAACACTGAAGCTTTCTTT. Protein: CASQMNTEAFF.

At least ten counts were recorded for this clonotype. The chain is built from TRBV29-1 and TRBJ2-7; D possibly uses TRBD1 or TRBD2 (5 bases each). Trimming removed 1 base at V and 0 bases at J, with 10 bases between. Germline CDR1 reads SQVTM; CDR2 reads ANQGSEA. The CDR3 sequence is 14 residues long. Here the CDR3 DNA reads TGCAGCGTTGAAGGTGCAGGGAGCTCCTACGAGCAGTACTTC. It is translated as CSVEGAGSSYEQYF.

This chain links TRBV9 with TRBJ2-2, with 14 bases identical to TRBD2. Per the germline V gene, CDR1 is SGDLS and CDR2 is YYNGEE. After removal of 7 bases from V and 6 bases from J, the junction contained 11 bases not matched to a gene. The CDR3 is 17 residues long. The CDR3 sequence is CASSGTSGGLRPGELFF. CDR3 in DNA: TGTGCCAGCTCCGGGACTAGCGGGGGACTCAGGCCCGGGGAGCTGTTTTTT.